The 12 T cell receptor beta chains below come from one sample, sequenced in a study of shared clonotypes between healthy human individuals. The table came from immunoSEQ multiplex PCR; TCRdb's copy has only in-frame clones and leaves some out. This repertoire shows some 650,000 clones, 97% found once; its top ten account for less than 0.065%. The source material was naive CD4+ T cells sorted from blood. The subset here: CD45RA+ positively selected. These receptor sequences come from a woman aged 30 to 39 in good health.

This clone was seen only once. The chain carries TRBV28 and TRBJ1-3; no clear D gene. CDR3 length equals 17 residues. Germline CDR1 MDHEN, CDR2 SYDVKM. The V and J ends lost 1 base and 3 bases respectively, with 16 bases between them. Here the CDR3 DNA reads TGTGCCAGCAGTTTATATGGGTACTGGTCTCTTGGAAACACCATATATTTT. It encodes CASSLYGYWSLGNTIYF.

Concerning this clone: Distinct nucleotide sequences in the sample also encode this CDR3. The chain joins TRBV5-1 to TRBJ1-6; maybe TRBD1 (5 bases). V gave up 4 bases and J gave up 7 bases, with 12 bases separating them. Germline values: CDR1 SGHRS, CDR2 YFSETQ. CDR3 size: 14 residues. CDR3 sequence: CASSEGPNNSPLHF. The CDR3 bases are TGCGCCAGCAGCGAGGGACCGAACAATTCACCCCTCCACTTT.

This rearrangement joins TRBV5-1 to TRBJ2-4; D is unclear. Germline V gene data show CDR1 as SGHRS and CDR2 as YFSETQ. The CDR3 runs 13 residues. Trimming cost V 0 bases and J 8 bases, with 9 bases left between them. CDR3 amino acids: CASSLEHLDIQYF. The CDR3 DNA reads TGCGCCAGCAGCTTGGAACATTTAGACATTCAGTACTTC.

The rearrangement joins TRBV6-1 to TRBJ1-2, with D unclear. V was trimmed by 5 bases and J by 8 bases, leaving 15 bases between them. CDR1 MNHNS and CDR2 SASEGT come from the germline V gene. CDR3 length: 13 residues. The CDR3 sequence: CASSSTRVGGYTF. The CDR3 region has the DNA TGTGCCAGCAGTTCGACGCGGGTGGGGGGCTACACCTTC.

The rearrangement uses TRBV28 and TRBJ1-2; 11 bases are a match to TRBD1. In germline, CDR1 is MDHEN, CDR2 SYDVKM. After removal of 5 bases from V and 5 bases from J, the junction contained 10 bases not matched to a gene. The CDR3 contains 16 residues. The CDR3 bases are TGTGCCAGCAGTCCTGGACAGGGGGCGACGGCTTATGGCTACACCTTC. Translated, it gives CASSPGQGATAYGYTF.

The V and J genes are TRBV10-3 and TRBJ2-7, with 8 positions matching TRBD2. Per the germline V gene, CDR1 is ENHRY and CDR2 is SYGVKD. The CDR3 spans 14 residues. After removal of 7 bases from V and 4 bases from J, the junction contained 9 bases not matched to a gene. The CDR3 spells CAIKGSAGAYEQYF. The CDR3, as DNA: TGTGCCATCAAAGGATCAGCGGGAGCTTACGAGCAGTACTTC.

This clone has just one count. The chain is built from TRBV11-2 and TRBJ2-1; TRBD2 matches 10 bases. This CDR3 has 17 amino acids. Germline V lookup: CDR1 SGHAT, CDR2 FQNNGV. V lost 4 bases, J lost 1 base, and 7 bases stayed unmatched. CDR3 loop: CASSYQAGGPSYNEQFF. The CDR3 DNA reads TGTGCCAGCAGCTACCAAGCGGGAGGGCCTTCCTACAATGAGCAGTTCTTC.

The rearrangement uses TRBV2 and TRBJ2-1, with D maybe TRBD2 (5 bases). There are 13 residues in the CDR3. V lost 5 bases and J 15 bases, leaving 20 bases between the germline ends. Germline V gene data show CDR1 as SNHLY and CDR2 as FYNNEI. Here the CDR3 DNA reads TGTGCCAGCAGTCCCCTAGGACTCCGCGACCCGTTCTTC. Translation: CASSPLGLRDPFF.

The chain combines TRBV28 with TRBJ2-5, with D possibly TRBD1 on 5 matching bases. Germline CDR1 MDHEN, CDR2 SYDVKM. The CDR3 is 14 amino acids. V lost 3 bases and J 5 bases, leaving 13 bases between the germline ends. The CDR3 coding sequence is TGTGCCAGCAGTTTCCTGGGGCTAGGCGAGACCCAGTACTTC. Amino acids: CASSFLGLGETQYF.

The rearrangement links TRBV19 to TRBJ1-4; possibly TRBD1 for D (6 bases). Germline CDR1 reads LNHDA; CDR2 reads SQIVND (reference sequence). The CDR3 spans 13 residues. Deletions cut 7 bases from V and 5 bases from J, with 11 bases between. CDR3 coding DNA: TGTGCCAGTACTCGGACAGCCAATGAAAAACTGTTTTTT. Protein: CASTRTANEKLFF.

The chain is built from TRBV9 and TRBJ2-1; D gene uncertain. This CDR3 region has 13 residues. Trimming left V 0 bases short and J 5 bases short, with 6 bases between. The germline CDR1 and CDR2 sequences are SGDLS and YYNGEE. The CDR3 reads CASSVARHNEQFF. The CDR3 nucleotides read TGTGCCAGCAGCGTAGCGCGTCACAATGAGCAGTTCTTC.

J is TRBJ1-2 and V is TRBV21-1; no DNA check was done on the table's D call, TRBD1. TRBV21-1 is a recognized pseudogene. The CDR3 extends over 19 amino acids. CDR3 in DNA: TGTGCCAGCAGCAAAAAATTAGGAGACAGGGAAAGGGTTTACTATGGCTACACCTTC. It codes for CASSKKLGDRERVYYGYTF.